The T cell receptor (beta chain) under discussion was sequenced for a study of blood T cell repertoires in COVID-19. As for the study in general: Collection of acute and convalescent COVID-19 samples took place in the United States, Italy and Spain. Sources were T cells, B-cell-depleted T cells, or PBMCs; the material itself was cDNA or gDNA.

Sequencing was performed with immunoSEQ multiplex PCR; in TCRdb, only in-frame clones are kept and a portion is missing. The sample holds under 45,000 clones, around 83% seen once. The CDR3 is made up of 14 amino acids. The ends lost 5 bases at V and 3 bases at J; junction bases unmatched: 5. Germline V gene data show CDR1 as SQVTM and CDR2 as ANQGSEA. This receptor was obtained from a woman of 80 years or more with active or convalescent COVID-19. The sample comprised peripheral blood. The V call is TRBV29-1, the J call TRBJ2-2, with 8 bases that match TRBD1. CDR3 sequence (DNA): TGCAGCGTTAGGACAGGGTGGGACACCGGGGAGCTGTTTTTT. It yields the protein CSVRTGWDTGELFF.